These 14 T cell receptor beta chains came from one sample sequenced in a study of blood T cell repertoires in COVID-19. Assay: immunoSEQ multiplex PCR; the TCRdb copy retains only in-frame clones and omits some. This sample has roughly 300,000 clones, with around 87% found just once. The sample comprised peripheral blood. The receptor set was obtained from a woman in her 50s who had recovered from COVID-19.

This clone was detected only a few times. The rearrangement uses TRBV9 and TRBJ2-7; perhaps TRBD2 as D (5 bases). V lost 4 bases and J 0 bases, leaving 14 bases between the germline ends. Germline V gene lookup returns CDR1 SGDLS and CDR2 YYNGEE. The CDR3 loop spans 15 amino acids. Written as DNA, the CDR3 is TGTGCCAGCAGCCCCGGGCAGCGGACCTCCTACGAGCAGTACTTC. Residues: CASSPGQRTSYEQYF.

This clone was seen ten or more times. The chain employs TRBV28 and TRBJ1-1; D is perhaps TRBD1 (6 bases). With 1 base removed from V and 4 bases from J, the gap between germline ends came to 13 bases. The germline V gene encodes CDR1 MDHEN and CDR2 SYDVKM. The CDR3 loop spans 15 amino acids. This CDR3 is CASSLFSRGATEAFF. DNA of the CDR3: TGTGCCAGCAGTTTATTCAGCAGGGGAGCCACTGAAGCTTTCTTT.

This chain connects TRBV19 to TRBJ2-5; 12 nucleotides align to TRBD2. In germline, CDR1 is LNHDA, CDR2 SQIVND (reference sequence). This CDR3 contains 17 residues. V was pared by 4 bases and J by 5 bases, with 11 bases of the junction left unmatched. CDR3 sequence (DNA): TGTGCCAGTAGTAAGCATTCTAGCGGGAGGGCCCGGGAGACCCAGTACTTC. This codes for CASSKHSSGRARETQYF. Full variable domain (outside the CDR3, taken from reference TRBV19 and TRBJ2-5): DGGITQSPKYLFRKEGQNVTLSCEQNLNHDAMYWYRQDPGQGLRLIYYSQIVNDFQKGDIAEGYSVSREKKESFPLTVTSAQKNPTAFYLCASSKHSSGRARETQYFGPGTRLLVL.

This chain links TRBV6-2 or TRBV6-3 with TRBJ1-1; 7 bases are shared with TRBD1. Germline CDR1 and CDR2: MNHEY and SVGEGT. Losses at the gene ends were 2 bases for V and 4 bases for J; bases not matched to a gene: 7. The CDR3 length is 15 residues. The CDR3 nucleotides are TGTGCCAGCAGTTACGTTAACAGGGGATCCACTGAAGCTTTCTTT. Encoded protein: CASSYVNRGSTEAFF.

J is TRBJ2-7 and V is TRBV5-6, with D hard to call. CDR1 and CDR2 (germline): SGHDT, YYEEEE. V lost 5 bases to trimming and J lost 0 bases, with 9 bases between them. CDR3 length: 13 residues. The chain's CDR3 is CASRRLSSYEQYF. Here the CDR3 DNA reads TGTGCCAGCAGGCGGCTGAGCTCCTACGAGCAGTACTTC.

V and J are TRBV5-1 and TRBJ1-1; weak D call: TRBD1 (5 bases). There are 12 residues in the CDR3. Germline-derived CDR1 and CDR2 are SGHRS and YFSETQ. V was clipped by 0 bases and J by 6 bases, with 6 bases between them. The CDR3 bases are TGCGCCAGCAGCTTGGAAGGGGCTGAAGCTTTCTTT. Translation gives CASSLEGAEAFF.

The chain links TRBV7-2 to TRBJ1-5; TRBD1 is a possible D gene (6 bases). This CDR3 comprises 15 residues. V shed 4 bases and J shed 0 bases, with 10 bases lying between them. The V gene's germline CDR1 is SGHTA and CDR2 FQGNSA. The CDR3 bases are TGTGCCAGCAGCTCCGACAGGATTAGCAATCAGCCCCAGCATTTT. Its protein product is CASSSDRISNQPQHF.

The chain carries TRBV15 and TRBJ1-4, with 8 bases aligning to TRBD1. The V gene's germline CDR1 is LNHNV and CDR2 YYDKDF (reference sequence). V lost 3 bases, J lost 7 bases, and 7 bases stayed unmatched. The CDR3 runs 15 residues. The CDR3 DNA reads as TGTGCCACCAGCAGGGGGACAGGATCCCTTGAAAAACTGTTTTTT. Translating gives CATSRGTGSLEKLFF.

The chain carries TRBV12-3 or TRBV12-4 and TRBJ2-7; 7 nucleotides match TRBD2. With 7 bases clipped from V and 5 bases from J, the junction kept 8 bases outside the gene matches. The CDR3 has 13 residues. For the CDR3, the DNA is TGTGCCAGCAACCAAGCGGGAACCCACGAGCAGTACTTC. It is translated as CASNQAGTHEQYF.

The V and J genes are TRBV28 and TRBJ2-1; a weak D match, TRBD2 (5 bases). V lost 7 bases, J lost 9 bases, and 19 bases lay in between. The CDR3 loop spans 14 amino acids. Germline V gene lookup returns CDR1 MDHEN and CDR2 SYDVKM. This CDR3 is CASTIGGRAGEQFF. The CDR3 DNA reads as TGTGCCAGCACCATAGGCGGGCGGGCCGGTGAGCAGTTCTTC.

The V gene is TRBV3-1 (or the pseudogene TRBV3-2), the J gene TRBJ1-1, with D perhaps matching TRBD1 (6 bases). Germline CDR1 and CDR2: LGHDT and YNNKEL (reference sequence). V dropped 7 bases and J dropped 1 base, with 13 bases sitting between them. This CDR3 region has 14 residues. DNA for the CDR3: TGTGCCAGCACGAAGTTGGGGGCGAACACTGAAGCTTTCTTT. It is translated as CASTKLGANTEAFF.

CDR3 residues: CASSRRNEQFF. As DNA, the CDR3 is TGTGCCAGCAGCCGCCGGAATGAGCAGTTCTTC. This chain links TRBV3-1 (or the pseudogene TRBV3-2) with TRBJ2-1; D unclear. Trimming pared 4 bases from V and 7 bases from J, leaving 5 bases between. Germline CDR1 LGHDT, CDR2 YNNKEL (reference sequence). This CDR3 contains 11 residues.

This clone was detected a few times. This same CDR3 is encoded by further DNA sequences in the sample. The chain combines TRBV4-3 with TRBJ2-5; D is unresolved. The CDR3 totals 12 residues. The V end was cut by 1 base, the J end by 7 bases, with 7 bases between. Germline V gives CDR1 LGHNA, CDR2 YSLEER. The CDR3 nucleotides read TGCGCCAGCAGCCAAGGTTCCAGGACCCAGTACTTC. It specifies CASSQGSRTQYF.

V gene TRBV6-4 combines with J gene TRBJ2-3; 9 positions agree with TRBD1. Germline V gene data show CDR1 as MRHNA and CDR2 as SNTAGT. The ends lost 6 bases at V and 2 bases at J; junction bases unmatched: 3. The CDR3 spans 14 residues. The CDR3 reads CASRDRGHTDTQYF. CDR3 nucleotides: TGTGCCAGCAGGGACAGGGGCCACACAGATACGCAGTATTTT.